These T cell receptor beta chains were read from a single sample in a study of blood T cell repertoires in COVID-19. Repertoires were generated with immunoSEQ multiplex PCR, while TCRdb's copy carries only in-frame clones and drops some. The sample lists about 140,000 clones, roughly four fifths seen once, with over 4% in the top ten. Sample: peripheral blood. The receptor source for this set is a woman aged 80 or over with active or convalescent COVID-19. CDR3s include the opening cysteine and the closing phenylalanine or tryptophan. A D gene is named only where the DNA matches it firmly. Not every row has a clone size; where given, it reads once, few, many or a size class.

CDR3aa: CASSISAGGDNQPQHF
CDR3nt: TGTGCCAGCAGTATTTCAGCGGGCGGGGACAATCAGCCCCAGCATTTT
j_gene: TRBJ1-5
abundance: NA
v_gene: TRBV28
d_gene: NA

CDR3aa: CASSPGTGVGEKLFF
CDR3nt: TGTGCCAGCAGTCCCGGGACAGGGGTAGGAGAAAAACTGTTTTTT
j_gene: TRBJ1-4
abundance: NA
v_gene: TRBV28
d_gene: TRBD1

CDR3aa: CAISQLAGDDTQYF
CDR3nt: TGTGCCATCAGCCAACTAGCGGGGGACGATACGCAGTATTTT
j_gene: TRBJ2-3
abundance: NA
v_gene: TRBV10-3
d_gene: TRBD2

CDR3aa: CASRASTDTQYF
CDR3nt: TGTGCCAGCAGAGCCAGCACAGATACGCAGTATTTT
j_gene: TRBJ2-3
abundance: few
v_gene: TRBV12-3/TRBV12-4
d_gene: NA

CDR3aa: CASSQNQGGVYEQYF
CDR3nt: TGCGCCAGCAGCCAAAACCAAGGGGGAGTCTACGAGCAGTACTTC
j_gene: TRBJ2-7
abundance: NA
v_gene: TRBV4-1
d_gene: NA

CDR3aa: CASSQVASASRDTQYF
CDR3nt: TGCGCCAGCAGCCAAGTAGCATCGGCGTCACGGGATACGCAGTATTTT
j_gene: TRBJ2-3
abundance: NA
v_gene: TRBV4-1
d_gene: NA

CDR3aa: CASSTFAIAASYEQYF
CDR3nt: TGTGCCAGCAGCACCTTTGCAATAGCGGCTTCCTACGAGCAGTACTTC
j_gene: TRBJ2-7
abundance: NA
v_gene: TRBV11-2
d_gene: NA

CDR3aa: CASSPYRNTEAFF
CDR3nt: TGTGCCAGCAGCCCCTACCGGAACACTGAAGCTTTCTTT
j_gene: TRBJ1-1
abundance: NA
v_gene: TRBV12-3/TRBV12-4
d_gene: NA

CDR3aa: CASSQGPGEMAPLHF
CDR3nt: TGCGCCAGCAGCCAAGGCCCCGGGGAAATGGCACCCCTCCACTTT
j_gene: TRBJ1-6
abundance: NA
v_gene: TRBV4-1
d_gene: NA

CDR3aa: CASSSGLTIQRTDTQYF
CDR3nt: TGCGCCAGCAGCTCGGGACTAACGATTCAACGCACAGATACGCAGTATTTT
j_gene: TRBJ2-3
abundance: once
v_gene: TRBV5-1
d_gene: TRBD2

CDR3aa: CASSRRQGGNEKLFF
CDR3nt: TGTGCCAGCAGCAGAAGACAGGGAGGTAATGAAAAACTGTTTTTT
j_gene: TRBJ1-4
abundance: NA
v_gene: TRBV6-2/TRBV6-3
d_gene: TRBD1

CDR3aa: CASSLDPRIETQYF
CDR3nt: TGTGCCAGCAGCTTAGACCCCAGGATTGAGACCCAGTACTTC
j_gene: TRBJ2-5
abundance: NA
v_gene: TRBV7-2
d_gene: NA

CDR3aa: CASSYKSTLLYNEQFF
CDR3nt: TGTGCCAGTAGCTATAAATCTACACTACTATACAATGAGCAGTTCTTC
j_gene: TRBJ2-1
abundance: NA
v_gene: TRBV19
d_gene: NA

CDR3aa: CATSRDVSGIPQHF
CDR3nt: TGTGCCACCAGCAGAGATGTGTCAGGGATCCCCCAGCATTTT
j_gene: TRBJ1-5
abundance: few
v_gene: TRBV15
d_gene: NA

CDR3aa: CASSLIEGAYNEQFF
CDR3nt: TGTGCCAGCAGCTTAATCGAGGGTGCCTACAATGAGCAGTTCTTC
j_gene: TRBJ2-1
abundance: NA
v_gene: TRBV7-3
d_gene: NA

CDR3aa: CARSSVLAETIKIETQYF
CDR3nt: TGTGCCAGAAGCTCCGTCCTAGCGGAGACGATCAAAATAGAGACCCAGTACTTC
j_gene: TRBJ2-5
abundance: once
v_gene: TRBV5-3
d_gene: TRBD2

CDR3aa: CATSRGDRVAGELFF
CDR3nt: TGTGCCACCAGCCGAGGGGACAGGGTGGCCGGGGAGCTGTTTTTT
j_gene: TRBJ2-2
abundance: NA
v_gene: TRBV15
d_gene: TRBD1

CDR3aa: CASEDRDWLTYEQYF
CDR3nt: TGTGCCAGCGAAGACAGGGACTGGCTGACCTACGAGCAGTACTTC
j_gene: TRBJ2-7
abundance: NA
v_gene: TRBV14
d_gene: NA

CDR3aa: CASSWMTNNEQFF
CDR3nt: TGTGCCAGCAGTTGGATGACAAACAATGAGCAGTTCTTC
j_gene: TRBJ2-1
abundance: NA
v_gene: TRBV27
d_gene: NA

CDR3aa: CASSQDYDSHQPQHF
CDR3nt: TGCGCCAGCAGCCAAGATTATGACAGTCACCAGCCCCAGCATTTT
j_gene: TRBJ1-5
abundance: NA
v_gene: TRBV4-1
d_gene: NA

CDR3aa: CASSEVPGLAGASTDTQYF
CDR3nt: TGTGCCAGCAGTGAAGTACCGGGACTAGCGGGGGCGAGCACAGATACGCAGTATTTT
j_gene: TRBJ2-3
abundance: few
v_gene: TRBV2
d_gene: TRBD2

CDR3aa: CATSGHTRTEAFF
CDR3nt: TGTGCCACCAGCGGACACACTCGGACTGAAGCTTTCTTT
j_gene: TRBJ1-1
abundance: NA
v_gene: TRBV15
d_gene: NA

CDR3aa: CASSLETGELFF
CDR3nt: TGTGCCAGCAGCCTCGAGACCGGGGAGCTGTTTTTT
j_gene: TRBJ2-2
abundance: NA
v_gene: TRBV3-1/TRBV3-2
d_gene: NA

CDR3aa: CASSRGGDFGQETQYF
CDR3nt: TGCGCCAGCAGCCGAGGGGGAGATTTTGGCCAAGAGACCCAGTACTTC
j_gene: TRBJ2-5
abundance: once
v_gene: TRBV4-1
d_gene: NA

CDR3aa: CASSVTGQINYGYTF
CDR3nt: TGTGCCAGCAGCGTTACGGGACAGATTAACTATGGCTACACCTTC
j_gene: TRBJ1-2
abundance: NA
v_gene: TRBV9
d_gene: TRBD1

CDR3aa: CASSLAARLYEQYF
CDR3nt: TGTGCCAGCAGCTTAGCGGCCCGACTCTACGAGCAGTACTTC
j_gene: TRBJ2-7
abundance: NA
v_gene: TRBV7-9
d_gene: NA

CDR3aa: CASSSVGQGNTEAFF
CDR3nt: TGTGCCAGCAGCTCAGTCGGACAGGGGAACACTGAAGCTTTCTTT
j_gene: TRBJ1-1
abundance: once
v_gene: TRBV7-9
d_gene: TRBD1

CDR3aa: CASFRGYGGNTIYF
CDR3nt: TGTGCCAGCTTCAGGGGCTACGGTGGAAACACCATATATTTT
j_gene: TRBJ1-3
abundance: NA
v_gene: TRBV5-6
d_gene: NA

CDR3aa: CASSLPGAGGSYNEQFF
CDR3nt: TGTGCCAGCAGCCTCCCCGGGGCGGGGGGGAGCTACAATGAGCAGTTCTTC
j_gene: TRBJ2-1
abundance: few
v_gene: TRBV3-1/TRBV3-2
d_gene: TRBD2

CDR3aa: CASTPGTSAGANVLTF
CDR3nt: TGTGCCAGCACCCCCGGGACTAGCGCTGGGGCCAACGTCCTGACTTTC
j_gene: TRBJ2-6
abundance: NA
v_gene: TRBV6-6
d_gene: TRBD2

CDR3aa: CSVERVAMGNEQFF
CDR3nt: TGCAGCGTTGAACGAGTAGCGATGGGGAATGAGCAGTTCTTC
j_gene: TRBJ2-1
abundance: NA
v_gene: TRBV29-1
d_gene: NA

CDR3aa: CASSSGQGGTGELFF
CDR3nt: TGTGCTAGCAGCTCAGGACAGGGCGGGACCGGGGAGCTGTTTTTT
j_gene: TRBJ2-2
abundance: NA
v_gene: TRBV7-7
d_gene: TRBD1

CDR3aa: CASSKARLQGEQYF
CDR3nt: TGTGCCAGCAGCAAAGCACGACTGCAGGGGGAGCAGTACTTC
j_gene: TRBJ2-7
abundance: few
v_gene: TRBV21-1
d_gene: NA

CDR3aa: CASSSLRVGELFF
CDR3nt: TGTGCCAGTAGTTCCCTCCGGGTCGGGGAGCTGTTTTTT
j_gene: TRBJ2-2
abundance: NA
v_gene: TRBV19
d_gene: NA

CDR3aa: CASSILETRNQPQHF
CDR3nt: TGTGCCAGTAGTATTCTGGAGACCCGGAATCAGCCCCAGCATTTT
j_gene: TRBJ1-5
abundance: few
v_gene: TRBV19
d_gene: NA

CDR3aa: CASSLSMSQLGNTIYF
CDR3nt: TGTGCCAGCAGTTTATCGATGTCCCAGTTAGGAAACACCATATATTTT
j_gene: TRBJ1-3
abundance: NA
v_gene: TRBV27
d_gene: NA

CDR3aa: CASSAKRLVAGEQFF
CDR3nt: TGTGCCAGCAGCGCCAAGCGGTTGGTGGCAGGTGAGCAGTTCTTC
j_gene: TRBJ2-1
abundance: once
v_gene: TRBV2
d_gene: NA

CDR3aa: CASSRVGQDTEAFF
CDR3nt: TGCGCCAGCAGCCGTGTGGGGCAGGACACTGAAGCTTTCTTT
j_gene: TRBJ1-1
abundance: NA
v_gene: TRBV5-1
d_gene: NA

CDR3aa: CASSDRAITGELFF
CDR3nt: TGTGCCAGCAGTGACAGGGCGATCACCGGGGAGCTGTTTTTT
j_gene: TRBJ2-2
abundance: NA
v_gene: TRBV2
d_gene: NA

CDR3aa: CASSRQETQYF
CDR3nt: TGTGCCAGCAGTAGACAGGAGACCCAGTACTTC
j_gene: TRBJ2-5
abundance: NA
v_gene: TRBV2
d_gene: NA

CDR3aa: CASSQLSETGGTNSPLHF
CDR3nt: TGTGCCAGCTCCCAGCTCTCAGAGACAGGGGGAACTAATTCACCCCTCCACTTT
j_gene: TRBJ1-6
abundance: once
v_gene: TRBV18
d_gene: TRBD1

CDR3aa: CASSPDRVFEKLFF
CDR3nt: TGTGCCAGCTCACCAGACAGGGTGTTTGAAAAACTGTTTTTT
j_gene: TRBJ1-4
abundance: NA
v_gene: TRBV18
d_gene: TRBD1